This is a list of T cell receptor beta chains from one sample in a study of a mutant IDH1 vaccine in newly diagnosed glioma. These receptors are not linked to any known antigen. Produced via immunoSEQ multiplex PCR; TCRdb's table is partial and in-frame only. The repertoire holds fewer than 30,000 clones, with 65% to 85% as singletons. Sequenced material: PBMCs, taken from a glioma patient whose treatment included an IDH1 peptide vaccine. The origin of the receptors is a woman younger than 35 with glioma. The CDR3 runs from the conserved cysteine through the conserved F or W. Fields, in order: D gene, J gene, V gene, CDR3 protein. D genes are given only for firm matches.

D gene: .
J gene: TRBJ1-2
V gene: TRBV6-5
CDR3 protein: CASSYGGGQYGYTF

D gene: .
J gene: TRBJ2-3
V gene: TRBV6-5
CDR3 protein: CAGAGGPSDTQYF

D gene: .
J gene: TRBJ1-4
V gene: TRBV7-6
CDR3 protein: CASSLGTATTNEKLFF

D gene: .
J gene: TRBJ2-5
V gene: TRBV5-1
CDR3 protein: CASSLEGRTQYF

D gene: .
J gene: TRBJ1-4
V gene: TRBV6-5
CDR3 protein: CASSYGPTNEKLFF

D gene: .
J gene: TRBJ2-7
V gene: TRBV10-3
CDR3 protein: CAISEVPGNGQFYEQYF

D gene: TRBD1
J gene: TRBJ2-2
V gene: TRBV4-3
CDR3 protein: CASSQDPPGGTAGELFF

D gene: .
J gene: TRBJ1-2
V gene: TRBV5-6
CDR3 protein: CASSLGAATRIYGYTF

D gene: TRBD2
J gene: TRBJ2-1
V gene: TRBV4-1
CDR3 protein: CASSQDTGPPGGGAYKDNEQFF

D gene: TRBD1
J gene: TRBJ1-5
V gene: TRBV10-3
CDR3 protein: CAISGGQGTQPQHF

D gene: .
J gene: TRBJ2-1
V gene: TRBV21-1
CDR3 protein: CASSKIMVRTGPCNEQFF

D gene: TRBD2
J gene: TRBJ2-7
V gene: TRBV28
CDR3 protein: CASAAGGDYEQYF

D gene: TRBD1
J gene: TRBJ2-3
V gene: TRBV5-5
CDR3 protein: CASSGSWVDGDRGTDTQYF